This entry features one TCR beta chain sequence. Its antigen is not yet known. Base-call qualities are not available, and no considerably larger clone is one nucleotide away. V gives up 3 bases and J gives up 10 bases, and the segment between their germline ends measures 28 bases. CDR3 length: 17 amino acids, cysteine to phenylalanine. The read is trimmed to its CDR3 DNA, 51 bases read in frame from base 1. From a lookup of the germline V gene (reference sequence), CDR1 and CDR2 are GTSNPN and SVGIG. The data were taken from a study of T cell repertoires in cytomegalovirus infection (dated by TCRdb to the late 2010s). Concerning the study at large: Donor HLA type was relevant to the analysis, because carriage of CMV infection together with the matching HLA type was indicated by public TCR beta signatures. What the authors observed across the whole study: In both this cohort and an independent cohort of over 350 donors, the cumulative frequency of public TCR beta family members distinguished carriers of CMV infection plus the relevant HLA type. The ex vivo response was dominated by HLA-C-restricted CMV-specific TCR beta clonotypes, which also provided the single most frequent clonotype in two of eight donors.

The data were produced on an Illumina HiSeq 1500. TCRdb cleaned the public reads at Q25 with fastp, built clones with MiXCR and kept in-frame beta chains. A single entry per CDR3 protein holds the most common genes and DNA from its merged rows. The sample table holds more than 400,000 distinct CDR3 sequences, of which approximately 25% were seen once. The biggest ten clones account for roughly an eighth of the sample. The specimen was PBMCs. The receptor was derived from a human donor in good health (CMV status not recorded). Some clones in this sample may be carry-over from other donors' samples. The chain was built from TRBV30 and TRBJ2-1; D gene: possibly TRBD1, on 7 matching bases. The nucleotide sequence is TGTGCCTGGAGAAGTTCCCGGGACAGCGGGTTGCACAGGGAGCAGTTCTTC. Protein translation: CAWRSSRDSGLHREQFF.